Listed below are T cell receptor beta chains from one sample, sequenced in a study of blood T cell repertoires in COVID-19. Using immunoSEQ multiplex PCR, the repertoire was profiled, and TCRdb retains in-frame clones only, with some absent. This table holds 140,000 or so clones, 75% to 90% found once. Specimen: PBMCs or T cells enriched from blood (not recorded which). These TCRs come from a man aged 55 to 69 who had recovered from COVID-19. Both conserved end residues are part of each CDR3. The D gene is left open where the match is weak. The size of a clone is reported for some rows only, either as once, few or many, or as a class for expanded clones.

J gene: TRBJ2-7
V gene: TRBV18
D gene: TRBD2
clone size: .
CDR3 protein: CASSLGDRLAGGRSAYEQYF
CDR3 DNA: TGTGCCAGCTCACTAGGGGATAGACTAGCGGGGGGACGATCCGCCTACGAGCAGTACTTC

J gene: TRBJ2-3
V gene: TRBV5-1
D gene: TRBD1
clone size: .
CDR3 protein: CASSSFPGTGGKGDTQYF
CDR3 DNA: TGCGCCAGCAGTTCGTTTCCGGGGACAGGGGGCAAAGGGGATACGCAGTATTTT

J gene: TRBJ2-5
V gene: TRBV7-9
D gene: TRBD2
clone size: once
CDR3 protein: CASTLTSTQTQYF
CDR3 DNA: TGTGCCAGCACCTTGACTAGCACACAGACCCAGTACTTC

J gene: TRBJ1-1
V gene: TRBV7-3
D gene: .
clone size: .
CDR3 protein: CASSLRTNTEAFF
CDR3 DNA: TGTGCCAGCAGCTTACGTACAAACACTGAAGCTTTCTTT

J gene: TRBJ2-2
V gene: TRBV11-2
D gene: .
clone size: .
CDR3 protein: CASSFLGPGTGELFF
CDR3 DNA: TGTGCCAGCAGCTTCTTGGGTCCAGGCACCGGGGAGCTGTTTTTT

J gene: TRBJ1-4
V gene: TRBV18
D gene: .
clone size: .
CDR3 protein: CASSPLGAMEKLFF
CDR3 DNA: TGTGCCAGCTCACCCCTGGGGGCGATGGAAAAACTGTTTTTT

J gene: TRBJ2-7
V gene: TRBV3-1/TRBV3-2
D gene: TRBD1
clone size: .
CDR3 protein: CASSVGQGTYEQYF
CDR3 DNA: TGTGCCAGCAGCGTCGGACAGGGGACCTACGAGCAGTACTTC

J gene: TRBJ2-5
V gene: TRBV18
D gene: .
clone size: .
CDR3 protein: CASSPRRGPQETQYF
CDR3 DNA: TGTGCCAGCTCACCACGCAGGGGCCCCCAAGAGACCCAGTACTTC

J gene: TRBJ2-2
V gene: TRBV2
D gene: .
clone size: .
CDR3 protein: CASSERTVVTGELFF
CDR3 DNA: TGTGCCAGCAGTGAAAGGACAGTCGTCACCGGGGAGCTGTTTTTT

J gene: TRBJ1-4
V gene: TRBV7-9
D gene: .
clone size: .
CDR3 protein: CASSLSGSPNEKLFF
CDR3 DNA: TGTGCCAGCAGCCTATCAGGGTCCCCTAATGAAAAACTGTTTTTT

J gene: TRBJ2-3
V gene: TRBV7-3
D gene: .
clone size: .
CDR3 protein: CASSLGLALSTDTQYF
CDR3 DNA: TGTGCCAGCAGCTTAGGGCTAGCATTAAGCACAGATACGCAGTATTTT

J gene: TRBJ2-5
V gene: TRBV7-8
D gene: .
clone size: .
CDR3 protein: CASSGGGIETQYF
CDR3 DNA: TGTGCCAGCAGCGGAGGCGGGATAGAGACCCAGTACTTC

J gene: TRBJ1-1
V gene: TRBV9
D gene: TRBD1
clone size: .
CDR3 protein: CASSVTVAPGQANTEAFF
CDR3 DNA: TGTGCCAGCAGCGTTACCGTAGCGCCGGGACAGGCGAACACTGAAGCTTTCTTT

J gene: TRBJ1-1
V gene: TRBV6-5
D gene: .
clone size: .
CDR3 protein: CASSYGGAGAFF
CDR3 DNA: TGTGCCAGCAGTTACGGTGGGGCGGGGGCTTTCTTT

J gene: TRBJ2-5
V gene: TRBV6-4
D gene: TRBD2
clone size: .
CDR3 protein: CASSDPVWVLAGAEETQYF
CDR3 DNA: TGTGCCAGCAGTGACCCCGTCTGGGTTCTAGCGGGGGCCGAAGAGACCCAGTACTTC

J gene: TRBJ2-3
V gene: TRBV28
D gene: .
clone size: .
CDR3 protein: CASSPSLPGDTQYF
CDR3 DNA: TGTGCCAGCAGTCCCTCTCTACCAGGAGATACGCAGTATTTT

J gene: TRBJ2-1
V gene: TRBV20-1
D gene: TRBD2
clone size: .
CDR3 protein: CSASPWTSGNNEQFF
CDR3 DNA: TGCAGTGCTAGTCCCTGGACTAGCGGAAACAATGAGCAGTTCTTC

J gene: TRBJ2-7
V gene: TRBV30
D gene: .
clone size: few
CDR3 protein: CAWSVGPGEQYF
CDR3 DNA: TGTGCCTGGAGTGTTGGTCCGGGGGAGCAGTACTTC

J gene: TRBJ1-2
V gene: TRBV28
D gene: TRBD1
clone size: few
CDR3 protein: CATTGTDYGYTF
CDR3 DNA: TGTGCCACAACTGGGACAGACTATGGCTACACCTTC

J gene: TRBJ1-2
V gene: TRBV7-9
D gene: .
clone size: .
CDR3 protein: CASSQTNYGYTF
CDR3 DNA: TGTGCCAGCAGCCAAACTAACTATGGCTACACCTTC

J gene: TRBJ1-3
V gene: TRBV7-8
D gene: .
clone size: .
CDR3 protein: CASSRTVTGGNTIYF
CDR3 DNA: TGTGCCAGCAGCCGAACAGTAACCGGAGGAAACACCATATATTTT

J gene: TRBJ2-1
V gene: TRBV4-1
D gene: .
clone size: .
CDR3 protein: CASSQEAAGAYNEQFF
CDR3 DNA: TGCGCCAGCAGCCAAGAGGCAGCGGGCGCCTACAATGAGCAGTTCTTC

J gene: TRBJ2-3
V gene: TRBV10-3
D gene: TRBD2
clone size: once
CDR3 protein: CAIRPLAGTDTQYF
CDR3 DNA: TGTGCCATCAGGCCGCTAGCGGGCACAGATACGCAGTATTTT

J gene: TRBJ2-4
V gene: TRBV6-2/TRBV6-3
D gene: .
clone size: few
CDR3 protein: CASSQRKNIQYF
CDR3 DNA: TGTGCCAGCAGTCAGAGGAAAAACATTCAGTACTTC

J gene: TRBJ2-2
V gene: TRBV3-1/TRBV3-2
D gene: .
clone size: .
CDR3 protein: CASSQVGAPGELFF
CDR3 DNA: TGTGCCAGCAGCCAAGTGGGGGCTCCCGGGGAGCTGTTTTTT

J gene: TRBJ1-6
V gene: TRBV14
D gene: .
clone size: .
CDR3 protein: CASSPLIGINSPLHF
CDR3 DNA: TGTGCCAGCAGCCCCTTGATCGGGATTAATTCACCCCTCCACTTT

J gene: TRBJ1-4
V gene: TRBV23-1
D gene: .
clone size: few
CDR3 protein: CASSQSRGGKKEKLFF
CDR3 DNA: TGCGCCAGCAGTCAATCACGGGGGGGGAAAAAAGAAAAACTGTTTTTT

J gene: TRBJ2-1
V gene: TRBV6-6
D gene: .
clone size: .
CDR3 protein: CASSQLATTYNEQFF
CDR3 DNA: TGTGCCAGCAGCCAACTAGCAACCACCTACAATGAGCAGTTCTTC

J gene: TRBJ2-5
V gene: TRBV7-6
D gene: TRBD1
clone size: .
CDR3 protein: CASSLGTGLVETQYF
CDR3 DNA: TGTGCCAGCAGCTTAGGGACAGGGTTGGTTGAGACCCAGTACTTC

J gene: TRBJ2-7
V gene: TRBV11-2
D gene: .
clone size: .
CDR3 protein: CASSKNAGSPYEQYF
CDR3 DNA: TGTGCCAGCAGCAAAAATGCCGGGAGCCCCTACGAGCAGTACTTC

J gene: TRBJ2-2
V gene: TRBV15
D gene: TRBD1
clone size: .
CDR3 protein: CATSRGGTDLTGELFF
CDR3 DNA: TGTGCCACCAGCAGAGGGGGGACAGACCTCACCGGGGAGCTGTTTTTT

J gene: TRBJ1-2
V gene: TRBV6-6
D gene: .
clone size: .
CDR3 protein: CASSQRQETNYGYTF
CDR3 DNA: TGTGCCAGCAGTCAACGACAGGAAACCAACTATGGCTACACCTTC

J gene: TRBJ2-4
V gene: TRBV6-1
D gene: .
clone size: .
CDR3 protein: CASTEDSHVAKNIQYF
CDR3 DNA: TGTGCCAGCACTGAGGACAGCCACGTAGCCAAAAACATTCAGTACTTC

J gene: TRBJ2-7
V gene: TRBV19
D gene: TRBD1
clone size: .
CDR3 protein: CASKRTGSTYEQYF
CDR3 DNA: TGTGCCAGTAAAAGGACAGGGAGCACCTACGAGCAGTACTTC

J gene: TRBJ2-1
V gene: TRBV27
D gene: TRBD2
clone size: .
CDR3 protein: CASIGLAGLGNEQFF
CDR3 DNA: TGTGCCAGCATCGGTCTAGCGGGCTTGGGGAATGAGCAGTTCTTC

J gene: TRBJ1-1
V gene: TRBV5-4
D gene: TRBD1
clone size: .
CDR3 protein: CASSLARQGGTEAFF
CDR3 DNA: TGTGCCAGCAGCTTGGCCCGACAGGGCGGCACTGAAGCTTTCTTT

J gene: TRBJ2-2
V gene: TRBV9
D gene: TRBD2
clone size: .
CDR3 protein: CASSVARGLAPGELFF
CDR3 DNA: TGTGCCAGCAGCGTAGCTAGGGGACTAGCCCCCGGGGAGCTGTTTTTT

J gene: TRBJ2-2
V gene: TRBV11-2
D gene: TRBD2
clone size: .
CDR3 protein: CASSLSSGITGELFF
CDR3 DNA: TGTGCCAGCAGCTTATCTAGCGGGATCACCGGGGAGCTGTTTTTT

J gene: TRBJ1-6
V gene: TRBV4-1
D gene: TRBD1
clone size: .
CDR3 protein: CASSPRTNRGRRGSPLHF
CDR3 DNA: TGCGCCAGCAGCCCTCGAACAAACAGGGGGCGGCGTGGATCACCCCTCCACTTT

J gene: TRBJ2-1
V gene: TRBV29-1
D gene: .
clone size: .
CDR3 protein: CSVGHDNYNEQFF
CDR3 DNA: TGCAGCGTCGGCCACGACAACTACAATGAGCAGTTCTTC

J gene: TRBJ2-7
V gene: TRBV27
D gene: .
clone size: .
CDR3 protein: CASSPGGGRSSYEQYF
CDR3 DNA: TGTGCCAGCAGTCCTGGTGGGGGGAGGAGCTCCTACGAGCAGTACTTC

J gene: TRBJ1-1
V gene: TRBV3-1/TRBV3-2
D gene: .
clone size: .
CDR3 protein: CASSQLRGTEAFF
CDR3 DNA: TGTGCCAGCAGCCAACTTAGGGGCACTGAAGCTTTCTTT

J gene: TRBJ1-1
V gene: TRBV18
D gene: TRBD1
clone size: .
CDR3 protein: CASSRTGPNTEAFF
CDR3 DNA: TGTGCCAGCTCACGGACAGGGCCCAACACTGAAGCTTTCTTT

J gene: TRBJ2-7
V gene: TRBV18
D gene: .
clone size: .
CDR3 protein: CASSPSQGSYEQYF
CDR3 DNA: TGTGCCAGCTCACCAAGTCAGGGGTCCTACGAGCAGTACTTC

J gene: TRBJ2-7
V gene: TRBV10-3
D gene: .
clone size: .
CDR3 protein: CAISLRDSSSYEQYF
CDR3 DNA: TGTGCCATCAGTCTCCGGGACTCGAGCTCCTACGAGCAGTACTTC

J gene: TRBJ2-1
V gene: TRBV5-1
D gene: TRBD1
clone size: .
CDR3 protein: CASSLEGQGHYNEQFF
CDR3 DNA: TGCGCCAGCAGCTTGGAAGGACAGGGGCACTACAATGAGCAGTTCTTC